The 12 T cell receptor beta chains listed next were all sequenced from one sample in a study of OX40 agonist ivuxolimab in advanced cancers. Sequenced by immunoSEQ multiplex PCR; TCRdb stores in-frame clones only, minus some. The repertoire includes roughly 10,000 clones, about 77% of them detected once, and about a third sits in the top ten. The sequencing here drew on CD4+ or CD8+ T cells sorted from blood, taken in a trial of the OX40 agonist ivuxolimab. The receptors stem from an adult with an advanced solid tumor such as melanoma, head and neck, liver or kidney cancer.

The genes are TRBV7-2 and TRBJ2-7, with TRBD2 identical over 9 bases. The CDR3 is made up of 15 amino acids. J was trimmed by 1 base and V by 5 bases; bases with no gene match: 6. Germline assignment: CDR1 SGHTA and CDR2 FQGNSA. The chain's CDR3 is CASSHLAGLSYEQYF. The CDR3 DNA is TGTGCCAGCAGCCATCTAGCGGGGCTATCCTACGAGCAGTACTTC.

The chain employs TRBV29-1 and TRBJ1-2, with no clear D. Looked up from germline, CDR1 is SQVTM and CDR2 is ANQGSEA. The CDR3 has 15 amino acids. Trimming shortened V by 0 bases and J by 7 bases, and 18 bases separated the two germline ends. The CDR3 region has the DNA TGCAGCGTTGAAGAGGAAGGTCGTATTCGGGTTGGCTACACCTTC. Its translation: CSVEEEGRIRVGYTF.

The chain carries TRBV7-2 and TRBJ2-5; 7 bases are shared with TRBD1. Germline V gene lookup returns CDR1 SGHTA and CDR2 FQGNSA. V lost 5 bases, J lost 5 bases, and 14 bases stayed unmatched. The CDR3 loop spans 16 amino acids. This CDR3 is CASSVGLTGTWETQYF. The CDR3 coding sequence is TGTGCCAGCAGCGTGGGGCTGACAGGGACGTGGGAGACCCAGTACTTC.

The genes are TRBV4-1 and TRBJ2-7; D not certain. V was shortened by 4 bases and J by 3 bases, with 10 bases between the two germline ends. This CDR3 spans 13 amino acids. Germline lookup yields CDR1 MGHRA and CDR2 YSYEKL. In DNA form, the CDR3 reads TGCGCCAGCAGCCCCGCCGAGAGCTACGAGCAGTACTTC. It translates to CASSPAESYEQYF.

The rearrangement uses TRBV25-1 and TRBJ2-2; TRBD1 matches at 9 bases. The germline CDR1 and CDR2 sequences are MGHDK and SYGVNS. The CDR3 covers 14 residues. V was pared by 4 bases and J by 3 bases, with 0 bases of the junction left unmatched. CDR3 DNA sequence: TGTGCCAGCAGTGGGACAGGGGACACCGGGGAGCTGTTTTTT. Encoded protein: CASSGTGDTGELFF.

The chain links TRBV7-9 to TRBJ2-1; 8 bases line up with TRBD1. CDR3 length: 14 amino acids. The V gene end was trimmed by 4 bases and the J gene end by 7 bases; junction bases not matched to a gene: 6. Per germline, CDR1 SEHNR and CDR2 FQNEAQ (reference sequence). The CDR3 region is CASSSRTGRNEQFF. In DNA, the CDR3 is TGTGCCAGCAGCTCTCGGACAGGGCGGAATGAGCAGTTCTTC. The variable domain in full, completed from reference TRBV7-9 and TRBJ2-1, reads DTGVSQNPRHKITKRGQNVTFRCDPISEHNRLYWYRQTLGQGPEFLTYFQNEAQLEKSRLLSDRFSAERPKGSFSTLEIQRTEQGDSAMYLCASSSRTGRNEQFFGPGTRLTVL.

The chain couples TRBV5-1 to TRBJ2-3; a weak D match, TRBD2 (5 bases). In germline, CDR1 is SGHRS, CDR2 YFSETQ. This CDR3 is built from 16 residues. The V and J ends lost 1 base and 2 bases respectively, with 14 bases between them. CDR3 DNA sequence: TGCGCCAGCAGCTTGAGCGGTCAGCCGAACACAGATACGCAGTATTTT. This codes for CASSLSGQPNTDTQYF.

This sequence joins TRBV6-4 and TRBJ2-7; 8 nucleotides match TRBD2. The CDR3 spans 14 residues. J was trimmed by 3 bases and V by 5 bases; bases with no gene match: 6. Per the germline V gene, CDR1 is MRHNA and CDR2 is SNTAGT. CDR3 loop: CASSYGGTSYEQYF. The DNA of the CDR3 is TGTGCCAGCAGTTACGGAGGGACTAGCTACGAGCAGTACTTC.

This chain joins TRBV27 and TRBJ2-1; no reliable D call. Germline CDR1 reads MNHEY; CDR2 reads SMNVEV (reference sequence). V lost 0 bases, J lost 10 bases, and 10 bases lay in between. This CDR3 comprises 13 residues. CDR3 in amino acids: CASSLSRKGEQFF. The CDR3, as DNA: TGTGCCAGCAGTTTATCGCGCAAGGGCGAGCAGTTCTTC.

V is TRBV29-1 and J is TRBJ2-7; no definite D call. Germline lookup yields CDR1 SQVTM and CDR2 ANQGSEA. V gave up 5 bases and J gave up 3 bases, with 20 bases separating them. This CDR3 has 15 amino acids. This CDR3 is CSVLYTYFGNYEQYF. The DNA for the CDR3 is TGCAGCGTTCTTTACACATACTTTGGGAACTACGAGCAGTACTTC.

This clone was recorded only once. The CDR3: CASSLARTGTHEQYF. The CDR3 bases are TGTGCCAGCAGCTTAGCCCGGACAGGGACCCACGAGCAGTACTTC. The V gene is TRBV7-9, the J gene TRBJ2-7; 8 positions agree with TRBD1. This CDR3 spans 15 amino acids. Looked up from germline, CDR1 is SEHNR and CDR2 is FQNEAQ (reference sequence). V was pared by 0 bases and J by 5 bases, with 6 bases of the junction left unmatched.

This clone was detected a few times. The V and J genes are TRBV7-2 and TRBJ2-7, with TRBD1 as a possible D gene (5 bases). V lost 3 bases and J lost 0, with 21 bases in between. CDR1 and CDR2 from the germline V gene are SGHTA and FQGNSA. This CDR3 is 18 amino acids long. DNA of the CDR3: TGTGCCAGCAGCTTTACTAAGGGGCTCCTTCAAATCTCCTACGAGCAGTACTTC. Translating it yields CASSFTKGLLQISYEQYF. Full variable domain (outside the CDR3, taken from reference TRBV7-2 and TRBJ2-7): GAGVSQSPSNKVTEKGKDVELRCDPISGHTALYWYRQSLGQGLEFLIYFQGNSAPDKSGLPSDRFSAERTGGSVSTLTIQRTQQEDSAVYLCASSFTKGLLQISYEQYFGPGTRLTVT.